What follows are 26 T cell receptor beta chains derived from one specimen sequenced in a study of CD8+ T cells in alopecia areata. The treatment: oral pan-JAK inhibitor, 5-10 mg twice daily. The authors extracted RNA and reverse transcribed it into cDNA as the sequencing template. The repertoire was sequenced with immunoSEQ multiplex PCR; TCRdb's copy has only in-frame clones and lacks some. The sample has about 250,000 clones, 60% seen once. The sample consisted of CD4+ T cells sorted from blood, taken around week 54, from a patient treated with tofacitinib. Every receptor here comes from a human donor with alopecia areata.

The V call is TRBV9, the J call TRBJ2-3; the D gene is possibly TRBD1 (5 bases). From germline, CDR1 is SGDLS and CDR2 YYNGEE. V gave up 2 bases and J gave up 3 bases, with 7 bases separating them. The CDR3 runs to 13 residues. CDR3 nucleotide sequence: TGTGCCAGCAGCGTCACAGGAACAGATACGCAGTATTTT. Protein product: CASSVTGTDTQYF.

The sample holds one count of this clone. The chain uses TRBV5-6 and TRBJ2-3; no clear D. CDR1 is SGHDT, CDR2 YYEEEE, per germline. The CDR3 contains 11 residues. With 4 bases removed from V and 3 bases from J, the gap between germline ends came to 3 bases. The CDR3 sequence is CASSQTDTQYF. DNA of the CDR3: TGTGCCAGCAGCCAGACAGATACGCAGTATTTT. The full variable domain, its missing parts supplied by reference TRBV5-6 and TRBJ2-3, is DAGVTQSPTHLIKTRGQQVTLRCSPKSGHDTVSWYQQALGQGPQFIFQYYEEEERQRGNFPDRFSGHQFPNYSSELNVNALLLGDSALYLCASSQTDTQYFGPGTRLTVL.

The chain links TRBV10-3 to TRBJ1-1; the D gene is possibly TRBD1 (6 bases). Germline CDR1 ENHRY, CDR2 SYGVKD. The V end was cut by 3 bases, the J end by 4 bases, with 18 bases between. The CDR3 length is 16 residues. CDR3 sequence reads: CAISEGAGDYGTEAFF. The CDR3 DNA is TGTGCCATCAGTGAAGGGGCAGGGGACTATGGCACTGAAGCTTTCTTT.

This chain joins TRBV2 and TRBJ1-2; 7 bases map to TRBD1. The CDR3 has 14 residues. CDR1 SNHLY and CDR2 FYNNEI come from the germline V gene. V dropped 4 bases and J dropped 1; count of bases not matched to a gene: 3. The CDR3 nucleotides read TGTGCCAGCAGTGCAGGGGGAGGTAACTATGGCTACACCTTC. Amino acids: CASSAGGGNYGYTF.

The genes are TRBV6-6 and TRBJ2-7, with D possibly TRBD2 on 6 matching bases. V lost 2 bases and J 3 bases, leaving 14 bases between the germline ends. Germline-derived CDR1 and CDR2 are MNHNY and SVGAGI (reference sequence). CDR3 length: 15 residues. The CDR3 coding sequence is TGTGCCAGCAGTTACCCTCCTTGGGGGGACTACGAGCAGTACTTC. This codes for CASSYPPWGDYEQYF.

The chain uses TRBV4-3 and TRBJ2-7; TRBD2 agrees at 8 bases. The CDR3 contains 15 residues. In germline, CDR1 is LGHNA, CDR2 YSLEER. V dropped 0 bases and J dropped 2; count of bases not matched to a gene: 3. The CDR3 DNA reads TGCGCCAGCAGCCAAGAACGAGCGGGGGCCTACGAGCAGTACTTC. As protein: CASSQERAGAYEQYF.

With respect to this clone: Germline and junction disagree at one end, which may indicate a read error. This chain connects TRBV29-1 to TRBJ2-7; D call uncertain. The CDR3 is 8 amino acids. Germline-derived CDR1 and CDR2 are SQVTM and ANQGSEA. As DNA, the CDR3 is TGCAGCGTTGGACCCTCCCTATTC. It yields the protein CSVGPSLF.

This clone was counted once. The J gene is TRBJ2-7, the V gene TRBV29-1; the D call may be TRBD1 or TRBD2 (5 bases each). CDR1 SQVTM and CDR2 ANQGSEA come from the germline V gene. The CDR3 extends over 14 amino acids. Trimming shortened V by 4 bases and J by 0 bases, and 13 bases separated the two germline ends. The CDR3 DNA reads TGCAGCGTTGTCAGGGACGATGTCTCCTACGAGCAGTACTTC. This translates into CSVVRDDVSYEQYF.

The V and J genes are TRBV5-1 and TRBJ2-3; D gene ambiguous. The CDR3 spans 15 residues. Germline-derived CDR1 and CDR2 are SGHRS and YFSETQ. Deletions cut 0 bases from V and 6 bases from J, with 14 bases between. CDR3 region: CASSLDQPGMDTQYF. CDR3 nucleotide sequence: TGCGCCAGCAGCTTGGACCAGCCTGGCATGGATACGCAGTATTTT.

The chain employs TRBV5-1 and TRBJ2-1, with D hard to call. The V end was cut by 0 bases, the J end by 3 bases, with 4 bases between. The germline V gene has CDR1 SGHRS and CDR2 YFSETQ. CDR3 length: 13 residues. The DNA for the CDR3 is TGCGCCAGCAGCTTGGACAGCTACAATGAGCAGTTCTTC. Translated: CASSLDSYNEQFF.

This chain uses TRBV27 with TRBJ1-2, with D uncertain. The CDR3 extends over 13 amino acids. The germline V gene has CDR1 MNHEY and CDR2 SMNVEV (reference sequence). Between the trimmed V and J ends, which lost 6 bases and 3 bases, there was a span of 11 bases. The CDR3 region is CASSPRAYYGYTF. DNA for the CDR3: TGTGCCAGCAGCCCAAGGGCGTACTATGGCTACACCTTC.

This clone has ten or more counts. The J gene is TRBJ1-1, the V gene TRBV29-1; D remains ambiguous. V was clipped by 6 bases and J by 8 bases, with 10 bases between them. Germline CDR1 and CDR2: SQVTM and ANQGSEA. This CDR3 comprises 10 residues. CDR3 nucleotide sequence: TGCAGCGTCATTGTGACAGAAGCTTTCTTT. This translates into CSVIVTEAFF.

This clone has only a few counts. This chain uses TRBV29-1 with TRBJ2-1; possibly TRBD1 or TRBD2 for D (6 bases each). V shed 7 bases and J shed 7 bases, with 20 bases lying between them. This CDR3 is built from 14 residues. Germline lookup yields CDR1 SQVTM and CDR2 ANQGSEA. CDR3 amino acids: CSAPGWGAGNEQFF. The CDR3 coding sequence is TGCAGCGCCCCGGGCTGGGGGGCGGGGAATGAGCAGTTCTTC.

The chain combines TRBV7-3 with TRBJ2-3, with 13 bases fitting TRBD2. The CDR3 contains 15 residues. Germline V gene lookup returns CDR1 SGHTA and CDR2 FQGTGA. V shed 7 bases, J shed 6 bases, and the junction held 7 bases outside the gene matches. The CDR3 DNA reads TGTGCCAGCACCCCGGGACTAGCGGGGCGTGATACGCAGTATTTT. Protein sequence: CASTPGLAGRDTQYF.

This clone was counted only a few times. The chain has TRBV29-1 and TRBJ1-1, with TRBD1 matching over 8 bases. V dropped 4 bases and J dropped 4; count of bases not matched to a gene: 5. This CDR3 is 13 amino acids long. CDR1 is SQVTM and CDR2 is ANQGSEA in the germline V gene. CDR3 nucleotide sequence: TGCAGCGTTGTAAAGGACAGGGTCACTGAAGCTTTCTTT. Residues: CSVVKDRVTEAFF.

In this sample, this clone turned up many times. The chain employs TRBV18 and TRBJ1-5; the D is unclear. Germline CDR1 reads KGHSH; CDR2 reads LQKENI. Trimming left V 2 bases short and J 5 bases short, with 10 bases between. The CDR3 contains 14 residues. This CDR3 is CASSPTVGYQPQHF. In DNA form, the CDR3 reads TGTGCCAGCTCACCAACAGTGGGGTATCAGCCCCAGCATTTT.

This clone was recorded only once. The chain joins TRBV30 to TRBJ1-6; TRBD1 matches 8 bases. The CDR3 is made up of 13 amino acids. CDR1 is GTSNPN, CDR2 SVGIG, per germline (reference sequence). With 4 bases clipped from V and 7 bases from J, the junction kept 3 bases outside the gene matches. CDR3 residues: CAWNRGENSPLHF. The CDR3 DNA reads as TGTGCCTGGAACAGGGGGGAGAATTCACCCCTCCACTTT.

This clone was counted many times. This chain connects TRBV5-1 to TRBJ2-2; D unresolved. Germline loops: CDR1 SGHRS, CDR2 YFSETQ. V was cut by 3 bases and J by 7 bases, with 10 bases left in between. This CDR3 has 13 amino acids. CDR3 in DNA: TGCGCCAGCAGCTCGGCCGATTACGGGGAGCTGTTTTTT. Translation: CASSSADYGELFF.

V usage is TRBV6-6 and J usage is TRBJ1-1; weak D call: TRBD1 (5 bases). Germline CDR1 reads MNHNY; CDR2 reads SVGAGI (reference sequence). CDR3 length: 14 residues. The V and J ends lost 6 bases and 8 bases respectively, with 19 bases between them. The CDR3 DNA is TGTGCCAGCAGGAAGGGGACTGGGTCGCCGGAAGCTTTCTTT. This encodes CASRKGTGSPEAFF.

The chain carries TRBV10-3 and TRBJ1-2; 8 nucleotides align to TRBD1. V lost 2 bases to trimming and J lost 5 bases; unmatched junction nucleotides: 13. The CDR3 runs to 17 residues. Germline CDR1 and CDR2: ENHRY and SYGVKD. Written as DNA, the CDR3 is TGTGCCATCAGTGAGCTTACTTCAGGGGGCGAAGGGTATGGCTACACCTTC. Residues: CAISELTSGGEGYGYTF.

The chain combines TRBV2 with TRBJ2-7; 7 bases fit TRBD1. Looked up from germline, CDR1 is SNHLY and CDR2 is FYNNEI. This CDR3 spans 16 amino acids. V gave up 0 bases and J gave up 2 bases; unmatched junction bases: 7. The DNA for the CDR3 is TGTGCCAGCAGTGAAGCGAAGACAGGGAGCCCCTACGAGCAGTACTTC. Translating gives CASSEAKTGSPYEQYF.

This clone has a count of ten or more. The chain is built from TRBV7-9 and TRBJ2-1; a possible D gene is TRBD2 (6 bases). CDR1 is SEHNR and CDR2 is FQNEAQ in the germline V gene (reference sequence). V lost 3 bases, J lost 0 bases, and 9 bases lay in between. The CDR3 spans 15 residues. The CDR3 region is CASSFGGTSYNEQFF. In DNA, the CDR3 is TGTGCCAGCAGCTTCGGCGGGACCTCCTACAATGAGCAGTTCTTC.

This clone has a handful of counts. The rearrangement joins TRBV7-2 to TRBJ2-1, with D perhaps being TRBD1 or TRBD2 (5 bases each). This CDR3 is built from 14 residues. Trimming pared 3 bases from V and 10 bases from J, leaving 16 bases between. Germline CDR1 is SGHTA and CDR2 is FQGNSA. DNA of the CDR3: TGTGCCAGCAGCTTGGGGACGGTTACGCGGGAGCAGTTCTTC. Amino acids: CASSLGTVTREQFF. Based on the CDR3 plus reference TRBV7-2 and TRBJ2-1, the full variable domain is GAGVSQSPSNKVTEKGKDVELRCDPISGHTALYWYRQSLGQGLEFLIYFQGNSAPDKSGLPSDRFSAERTGGSVSTLTIQRTQQEDSAVYLCASSLGTVTREQFFGPGTRLTVL.

This clone has only a few counts. The rearrangement joins TRBV10-3 to TRBJ2-6; perhaps TRBD1 as D (6 bases). There are 16 residues in the CDR3. Trimming left V 7 bases short and J 0 bases short, with 13 bases between. Germline loops: CDR1 ENHRY, CDR2 SYGVKD. The CDR3 loop reads CAINPRGPSGANVLTF. The CDR3 DNA reads as TGTGCCATCAACCCCAGGGGTCCCTCTGGGGCCAACGTCCTGACTTTC.

The genes are TRBV30 and TRBJ2-1; 10 positions agree with TRBD2. The length of the CDR3 is 14 residues. Germline CDR1 GTSNPN, CDR2 SVGIG (reference sequence). With 7 bases clipped from V and 9 bases from J, the junction kept 12 bases outside the gene matches. The CDR3 sequence is CAYSERGGFSEQFF. CDR3 nucleotide sequence: TGTGCCTACTCTGAGCGGGGGGGCTTTAGTGAGCAGTTCTTC.

The chain combines TRBV10-2 with TRBJ2-5, with TRBD2 matching over 9 bases. V gave up 8 bases and J gave up 7 bases; unmatched junction bases: 5. Germline V gene data show CDR1 as WSHSY and CDR2 as SAAADI. The CDR3 is 12 residues long. This CDR3 reads CASCVAGATQYF. CDR3 in DNA: TGCGCCAGCTGTGTAGCGGGGGCGACCCAGTACTTC.